This T cell receptor beta chain was identified during a study of blood T cell repertoires in COVID-19. As processed by the authors: Researchers report that nucleated cell counts were estimated from reference gene primer amplification. Clones were sequenced by immunoSEQ multiplex PCR, and TCRdb holds only the in-frame ones, with some missing. Clone size and the V and J calls come from that table; the DNA yielded D and trimming. This sample has about 320,000 clones, with 70% to 90% found just once. Participants, 18 to 89 years old, spanned approximately 25 US areas. Assignments of participants to cohorts depended upon their own reported clinical history. The CDR3 is made up of 14 amino acids. The V gene's germline CDR1 is MDHEN and CDR2 SYDVKM. The V end lost 6 bases, the J end lost 2 bases, and 10 bases lay between the germline ends.

This sequence was found in a woman in her late teens or twenties who had recovered from COVID-19. V and J are TRBV28 and TRBJ1-4, with a weak D call TRBD1 (5 bases). Sequenced material: PBMCs or T cells enriched from blood (not recorded which). The CDR3 is CASSPGGTNEKLFF. The CDR3, as DNA: TGTGCCAGCAGCCCGGGGGGGACTAATGAAAAACTGTTTTTT.